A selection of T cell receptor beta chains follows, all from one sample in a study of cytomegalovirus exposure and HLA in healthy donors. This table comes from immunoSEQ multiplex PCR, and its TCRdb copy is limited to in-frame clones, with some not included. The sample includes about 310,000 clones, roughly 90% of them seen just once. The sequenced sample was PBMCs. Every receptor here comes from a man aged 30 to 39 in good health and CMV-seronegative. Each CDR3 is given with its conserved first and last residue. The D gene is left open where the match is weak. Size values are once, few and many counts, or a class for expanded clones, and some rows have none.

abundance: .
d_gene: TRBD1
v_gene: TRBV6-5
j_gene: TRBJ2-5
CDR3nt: TGTGCCAGCAGAGGGACAGGGGAAAGAGGGACCCAGTACTTC
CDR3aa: CASRGTGERGTQYF

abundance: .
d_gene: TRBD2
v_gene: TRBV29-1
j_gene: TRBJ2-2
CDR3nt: TGCAGCGTTGAAGGGCGGGGGGAAGGCACCGGGGAGCTGTTTTTT
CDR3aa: CSVEGRGEGTGELFF

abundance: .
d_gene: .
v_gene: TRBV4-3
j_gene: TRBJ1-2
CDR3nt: TGCGCCAGCAGCCCTCTCACAGGGCGCAACTATGGCTACACCTTC
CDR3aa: CASSPLTGRNYGYTF

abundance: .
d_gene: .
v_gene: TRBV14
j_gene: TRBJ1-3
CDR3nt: TGTGCCAGCAGCCCCAGGGGTACGGGAGGAAACACCATATATTTT
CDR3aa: CASSPRGTGGNTIYF

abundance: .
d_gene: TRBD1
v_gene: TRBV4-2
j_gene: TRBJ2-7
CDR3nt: TGTGCCAGCAGCCAGTCGACAGGGTTACACGAGCAGTACTTC
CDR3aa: CASSQSTGLHEQYF

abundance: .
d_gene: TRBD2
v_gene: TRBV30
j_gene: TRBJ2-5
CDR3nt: TGTGCCTGGAGTTTGGCTAGCGGGGGGGAGACCCAGTACTTC
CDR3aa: CAWSLASGGETQYF

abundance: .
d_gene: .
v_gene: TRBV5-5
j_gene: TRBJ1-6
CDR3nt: TGTGCCAGCGGTGGGGTCGGGAGGGGAGGAAATTCACCCCTCCACTTT
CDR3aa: CASGGVGRGGNSPLHF

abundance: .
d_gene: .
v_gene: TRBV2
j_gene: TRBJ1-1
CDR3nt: TGTGCCAGCAGTGCCGACACCATGAACACTGAAGCTTTCTTT
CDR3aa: CASSADTMNTEAFF

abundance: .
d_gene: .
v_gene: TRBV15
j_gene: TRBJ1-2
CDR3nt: TGTGCCACCAGCAGAGATTCGGGTGGGGGCCTACACTTC
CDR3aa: CATSRDSGGGLHF

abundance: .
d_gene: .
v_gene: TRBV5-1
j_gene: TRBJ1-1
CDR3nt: TGCGCCAGCAGCTTGGGGGGGCCGAACACTGAAGCTTTCTTT
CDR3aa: CASSLGGPNTEAFF

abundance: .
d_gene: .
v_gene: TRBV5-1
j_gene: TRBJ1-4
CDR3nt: TGCGCCAGCAGCCTGTTTCCCGGAGGTTCCGAAAAACTGTTTTTT
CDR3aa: CASSLFPGGSEKLFF

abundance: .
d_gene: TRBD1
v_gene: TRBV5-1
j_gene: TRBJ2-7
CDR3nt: TGCGCCAGCAGCTTTGGGACAGGGAGTTCCTACGAGCAGTACTTC
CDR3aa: CASSFGTGSSYEQYF

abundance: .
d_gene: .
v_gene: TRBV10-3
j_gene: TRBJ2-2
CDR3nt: TGTGCCATCAGTGCGAGGAACACCGGGGAGCTGTTTTTT
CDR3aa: CAISARNTGELFF

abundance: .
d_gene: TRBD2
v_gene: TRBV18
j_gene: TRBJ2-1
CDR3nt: TGTGCCAGCTCACCAGGGGGGGGTACGAGCTACAATGAGCAGTTCTTC
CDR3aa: CASSPGGGTSYNEQFF

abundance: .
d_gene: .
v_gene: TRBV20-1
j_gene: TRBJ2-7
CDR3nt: TGCAGTGCTAGGCAGGTGGCCGAGCAGTACTTC
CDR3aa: CSARQVAEQYF

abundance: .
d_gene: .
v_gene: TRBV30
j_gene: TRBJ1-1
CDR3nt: TGTGCCTGGAGTTTTTTGGGGCAGATGAACACTGAAGCTTTCTTT
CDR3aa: CAWSFLGQMNTEAFF

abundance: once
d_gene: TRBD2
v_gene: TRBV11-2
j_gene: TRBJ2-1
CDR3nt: TGTGCCAGCAGCCCGAACATGGGACTAGCGGGGGAGCCCCACAATGAGCAGTTCTTC
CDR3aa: CASSPNMGLAGEPHNEQFF

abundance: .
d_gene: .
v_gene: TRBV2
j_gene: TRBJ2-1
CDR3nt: TGTGCCAGCAAAAGCGCAAGCTCCTACAATGAGCAGTTCTTC
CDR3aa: CASKSASSYNEQFF

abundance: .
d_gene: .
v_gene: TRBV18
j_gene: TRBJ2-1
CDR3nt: TGTGCCAGCTCACCTTTGGGGCCAGGTGAGCAGTTCTTC
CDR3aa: CASSPLGPGEQFF

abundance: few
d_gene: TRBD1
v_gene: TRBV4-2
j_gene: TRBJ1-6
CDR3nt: TGTGCCAGCAGCCAATCCACAGGGGTTTCACCCCTCCACTTT
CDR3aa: CASSQSTGVSPLHF